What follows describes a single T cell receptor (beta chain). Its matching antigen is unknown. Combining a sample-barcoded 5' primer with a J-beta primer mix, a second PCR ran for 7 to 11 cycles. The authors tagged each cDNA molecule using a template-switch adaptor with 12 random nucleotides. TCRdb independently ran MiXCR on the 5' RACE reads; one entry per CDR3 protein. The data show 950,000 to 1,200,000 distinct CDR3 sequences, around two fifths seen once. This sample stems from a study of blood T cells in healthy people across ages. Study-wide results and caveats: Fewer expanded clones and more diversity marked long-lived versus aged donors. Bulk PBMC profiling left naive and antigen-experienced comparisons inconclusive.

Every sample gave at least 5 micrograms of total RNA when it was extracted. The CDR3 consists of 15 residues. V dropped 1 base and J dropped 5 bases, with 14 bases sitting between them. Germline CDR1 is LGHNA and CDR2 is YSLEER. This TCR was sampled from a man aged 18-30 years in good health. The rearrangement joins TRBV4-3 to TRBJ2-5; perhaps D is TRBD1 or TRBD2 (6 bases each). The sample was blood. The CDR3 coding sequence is TGCGCCAGCAGCCAAGGAAGGGGGGCCTTCGAGACCCAGTACTTC. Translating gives CASSQGRGAFETQYF.